The 25 T cell receptor beta chains given below trace back to one sample, sequenced in a study of cytomegalovirus exposure and HLA in healthy donors. Use of 60 Vbeta and 13 Jbeta primers characterized the PCR. The assay was immunoSEQ multiplex PCR, and TCRdb's table has in-frame clones only and misses some. In the table there are 130,000 or so clones, approximately 78% of which are singletons. Material: PBMCs. These receptors all stem from a woman aged 45-59 years in good health and CMV-seropositive.

The V gene is TRBV29-1, the J gene TRBJ1-2; maybe TRBD1 (6 bases). Per the germline V gene, CDR1 is SQVTM and CDR2 is ANQGSEA. Trimming removed 5 bases from V and 5 bases from J, with 12 bases in between. The CDR3 has 12 residues. The CDR3 is CSVHRAPYGYTF. In nucleotides, the CDR3 is TGCAGCGTTCACAGGGCCCCATATGGCTACACCTTC. Full variable domain (outside the CDR3, taken from reference TRBV29-1 and TRBJ1-2): SAVISQKPSRDICQRGTSLTIQCQVDSQVTMMFWYRQQPGQSLTLIATANQGSEATYESGFVIDKFPISRPNLTFSTLTVSNMSPEDSSIYLCSVHRAPYGYTFGSGTRLTVV.

The chain has TRBV2 and TRBJ1-1; 7 bases are a match to TRBD1. Germline V gene lookup returns CDR1 SNHLY and CDR2 FYNNEI. J gave up 1 base and V 5 bases, and 7 bases lay outside the gene matches. There are 15 residues in the CDR3. The CDR3 loop reads CASSPDRSGNTEAFF. CDR3 nucleotides: TGTGCCAGCAGTCCGGACAGGTCGGGGAACACTGAAGCTTTCTTT.

This clone turned up a few times. V gene TRBV18 combines with J gene TRBJ1-2; 11 nucleotides agree with TRBD1. V lost 2 bases, J lost 4 bases, and 9 bases stayed unmatched. Germline CDR1 and CDR2: KGHSH and LQKENI. The CDR3 contains 17 residues. The CDR3 DNA reads TGTGCCAGCTCACCAAGTTTACCAGGGACAGGGGGCTATGGCTACACCTTC. Translating it yields CASSPSLPGTGGYGYTF.

The chain combines TRBV7-8 with TRBJ2-1, with 9 bases that match TRBD1. CDR1 and CDR2 from the germline V gene are SGHVS and FQNEAQ. The CDR3 totals 15 residues. The ends lost 5 bases at V and 2 bases at J; junction bases unmatched: 4. The CDR3 DNA reads as TGTGCCAGCAGCGCCCGGGACAGGGCCTACAATGAGCAGTTCTTC. Translated, it gives CASSARDRAYNEQFF.

The chain combines TRBV5-1 with TRBJ2-7; 7 positions agree with TRBD2. V was pared by 0 bases and J by 2 bases, with 5 bases of the junction left unmatched. Germline V gene lookup returns CDR1 SGHRS and CDR2 YFSETQ. This CDR3 has 15 amino acids. The CDR3 sequence is CASSLGASGAYEQYF. The CDR3 nucleotides are TGCGCCAGCAGCTTGGGGGCTAGCGGAGCCTACGAGCAGTACTTC.

The chain uses TRBV5-6 and TRBJ2-7; 10 nucleotides align to TRBD2. This CDR3 has 15 residues. V shed 6 bases and J 0 bases; nucleotides not matched to a gene: 6. CDR1 and CDR2 from the germline V gene are SGHDT and YYEEEE. The DNA of the CDR3 is TGTGCCAGCACCAATAGCGGGGGGAGCTCCTACGAGCAGTACTTC. Translation: CASTNSGGSSYEQYF. Full variable domain (outside the CDR3, taken from reference TRBV5-6 and TRBJ2-7): DAGVTQSPTHLIKTRGQQVTLRCSPKSGHDTVSWYQQALGQGPQFIFQYYEEEERQRGNFPDRFSGHQFPNYSSELNVNALLLGDSALYLCASTNSGGSSYEQYFGPGTRLTVT.

This chain connects TRBV7-2 to TRBJ2-3; TRBD2 might be the D (6 bases). Germline-derived CDR1 and CDR2 are SGHTA and FQGNSA. This CDR3 contains 14 residues. Trimming left V 3 bases short and J 9 bases short, with 16 bases between. The CDR3 sequence is CASSFRGTQDTQYF. For the CDR3, the DNA is TGTGCCAGCAGCTTCCGGGGGACCCAGGACACGCAGTATTTT.

V gene TRBV6-6 combines with J gene TRBJ2-1; 8 nucleotides line up with TRBD2. Germline V gives CDR1 MNHNY, CDR2 SVGAGI (reference sequence). Germline trimming cut 0 bases from V and 4 bases from J; bases unmatched to any gene: 2. The CDR3 consists of 15 residues. Here the CDR3 DNA reads TGTGCCAGCAGTTACTCTGGCGGGGGGTACAATGAGCAGTTCTTC. The encoded protein is CASSYSGGGYNEQFF.

The chain uses TRBV7-3 and TRBJ2-1; D remains unclear. Trimming pared 4 bases from V and 6 bases from J, leaving 19 bases between. The CDR3 sequence is 16 residues long. Germline-derived CDR1 and CDR2 are SGHTA and FQGTGA. This CDR3 reads CASSSHSAALLNEQFF. CDR3 bases: TGTGCCAGCAGCTCCCATTCGGCGGCGCTACTCAATGAGCAGTTCTTC.

CDR3 sequence: CAWRRLSGANVLTF. DNA for the CDR3: TGTGCCTGGAGGCGGCTCTCTGGGGCCAACGTCCTGACTTTC. The rearrangement uses TRBV30 and TRBJ2-6, with no clear D. Germline V gives CDR1 GTSNPN, CDR2 SVGIG (reference sequence). V dropped 3 bases and J dropped 0 bases, with 6 bases sitting between them. CDR3 size: 14 residues. The full variable domain, with the rest looked up from reference TRBV30 and TRBJ2-6, is SQTIHQWPATLVQPVGSPLSLECTVEGTSNPNLYWYRQAAGRGLQLLFYSVGIGQISSEVPQNLSASRPQDRQFILSSKKLLLSDSGFYLCAWRRLSGANVLTFGAGSRLTVL.

This clone was observed a handful of times. V gene TRBV6-1 combines with J gene TRBJ2-1; D call uncertain. The V and J ends lost 6 bases and 5 bases respectively, with 8 bases between them. Germline CDR1 is MNHNS and CDR2 is SASEGT. The CDR3 consists of 12 residues. The CDR3 is CASRTNNNEQFF. Written as DNA, the CDR3 is TGTGCCAGCAGAACTAATAACAATGAGCAGTTCTTC.

The V call is TRBV21-1, the J call TRBJ2-1; the table's D call TRBD2 went unverified against the DNA. TRBV21-1 is a pseudogene. The length of the CDR3 is 18 residues. CDR3 sequence: CASEKWVAGGPAYNEQFF. CDR3 sequence (DNA): TGTGCCAGCGAAAAATGGGTAGCGGGAGGGCCCGCTTACAATGAGCAGTTCTTC.

The gene calls are TRBV18 and TRBJ2-5; no clear D gene. Trimming stripped 5 bases from V and 2 bases from J, with 6 bases between. Germline CDR1 KGHSH, CDR2 LQKENI. This CDR3 is built from 12 residues. Here the CDR3 reads CASSDLQETQYF. CDR3 nucleotides: TGTGCCAGCTCAGACTTGCAAGAGACCCAGTACTTC.

The CDR3 is CASSPIRSQPYEQYF. In DNA, the CDR3 is TGTGCCAGCAGTCCTATAAGGAGCCAGCCCTACGAGCAGTACTTC. V is TRBV6-5 and J is TRBJ2-7; D call uncertain. Trimming cost V 5 bases and J 2 bases, with 16 bases left between them. This CDR3 region has 15 residues. Germline V gene lookup returns CDR1 MNHEY and CDR2 SVGAGI.

This clone was counted a single time. The rearrangement uses TRBV10-3 and TRBJ2-5, with D tentatively TRBD2 (5 bases). The CDR3 spans 13 residues. Trimming took off 2 bases at V and 5 bases at J, with 9 bases between the two ends. From germline, CDR1 is ENHRY and CDR2 SYGVKD. CDR3 nucleotide sequence: TGTGCCATCAGTGAGGCGGTAGCGGAGACCCAGTACTTC. Residues: CAISEAVAETQYF.

This sequence joins TRBV11-2 and TRBJ2-5, with 8 bases identical to TRBD1. This CDR3 is built from 13 residues. Germline V CDR1 and CDR2: SGHAT, FQNNGV. Trimming removed 7 bases from V and 4 bases from J; junction bases left unmatched: 5. The CDR3 nucleotides read TGTGCCAGCACCGGAGGGACAGGAGAGACCCAGTACTTC. It encodes CASTGGTGETQYF.

This clone came up once. The chain is built from TRBV6-1 and TRBJ1-2; 10 bases agree with TRBD1. Germline V lookup: CDR1 MNHNS, CDR2 SASEGT. CDR3 length: 15 amino acids. V was pared by 8 bases and J by 2 bases, with 8 bases of the junction left unmatched. CDR3 sequence reads: CASHSAGQGNYGYTF. DNA of the CDR3: TGTGCCAGCCATTCCGCGGGACAGGGGAACTATGGCTACACCTTC.

This rearrangement joins TRBV6-1 to TRBJ1-1; TRBD1 agrees at 7 bases. Losses at the gene ends were 4 bases for V and 5 bases for J; bases not matched to a gene: 7. Germline V gives CDR1 MNHNS, CDR2 SASEGT. The CDR3 is 14 residues long. CDR3: CASSVDRVRTEAFF. For the CDR3, the DNA is TGTGCCAGCAGTGTCGACAGGGTTCGAACTGAAGCTTTCTTT.

The CDR3: CSVGQRNTEAFF. In DNA, the CDR3 is TGCAGCGTTGGGCAACGCAACACTGAAGCTTTCTTT. The chain combines TRBV29-1 with TRBJ1-1, with unresolved D. This CDR3 region has 12 residues. Germline V CDR1 and CDR2: SQVTM, ANQGSEA. V gave up 4 bases and J gave up 2 bases, with 8 bases separating them.

This clone was seen more than once but under ten times. The genes are TRBV25-1 and TRBJ1-1, with D uncertain. The CDR3 contains 15 residues. Germline-derived CDR1 and CDR2 are MGHDK and SYGVNS. V was trimmed by 4 bases and J by 4 bases, leaving 16 bases between them. The DNA for the CDR3 is TGTGCCAGCAGTGCTGGAGGGTTGCTGGGCACTGAAGCTTTCTTT. This translates into CASSAGGLLGTEAFF.

The gene calls are TRBV30 and TRBJ1-2; weak D call: TRBD1 (6 bases). The germline V gene has CDR1 GTSNPN and CDR2 SVGIG (reference sequence). This CDR3 comprises 12 residues. Trimming pared 4 bases from V and 2 bases from J, leaving 8 bases between. CDR3 coding DNA: TGTGCCTGGACGAGGGGGAACTATGGCTACACCTTC. Residues: CAWTRGNYGYTF.

This clone was counted a single time. J is TRBJ1-5 and V is TRBV6-1, with a tentative D call TRBD1 (6 bases). V lost 8 bases and J lost 5, with 10 bases in between. Germline lookup yields CDR1 MNHNS and CDR2 SASEGT. The CDR3 loop spans 12 amino acids. CDR3 coding DNA: TGTGCCAGCGGCAGGGGAGATCAGCCCCAGCATTTT. Translating gives CASGRGDQPQHF.

The gene calls are TRBV5-1 and TRBJ1-5; D call uncertain. The CDR3 extends over 15 amino acids. Trimming stripped 1 base from V and 2 bases from J, with 10 bases between. In germline, CDR1 is SGHRS, CDR2 YFSETQ. The CDR3 protein is CASSLSPGGNQPQHF. The CDR3 nucleotides are TGCGCCAGCAGCTTGAGCCCCGGAGGCAATCAGCCCCAGCATTTT.

The rearrangement links TRBV7-2 to TRBJ2-3, with D possibly being TRBD2 (5 bases). Trimming left V 5 bases short and J 2 bases short, with 11 bases between. Germline V gives CDR1 SGHTA, CDR2 FQGNSA. CDR3 length: 14 residues. The CDR3 is CASSLQRNTDTQYF. For the CDR3, the DNA is TGTGCCAGCAGCCTCCAGCGGAACACAGATACGCAGTATTTT. Drawing the rest from reference TRBV7-2 and TRBJ2-3, the complete variable domain is GAGVSQSPSNKVTEKGKDVELRCDPISGHTALYWYRQSLGQGLEFLIYFQGNSAPDKSGLPSDRFSAERTGGSVSTLTIQRTQQEDSAVYLCASSLQRNTDTQYFGPGTRLTVL.

The V gene is TRBV18, the J gene TRBJ2-5; 7 bases match TRBD1. Germline trimming cut 3 bases from V and 1 base from J; bases unmatched to any gene: 8. Germline V CDR1 and CDR2: KGHSH, LQKENI. This CDR3 region has 16 residues. The CDR3 coding sequence is TGTGCCAGCTCACCCGGAAGACAGGGAGCCCAAGAGACCCAGTACTTC. Translation: CASSPGRQGAQETQYF.